The 21 T cell receptor beta chains below come from one sample, sequenced in a study of T cells after yellow fever vaccination. TCRdb analysed the 5' RACE reads with MiXCR anew, one entry per CDR3 protein. This sample has more than 55,000 distinct CDR3 sequences, with approximately 7% found just once. This sample comprised CD8+ T cells sorted from PBMCs, obtained 15 days after the yellow fever booster vaccination. These receptors were collected from a man under 40 who received the YFV17D yellow fever vaccine.

This clonotype appeared a few times. This chain joins TRBV7-9 and TRBJ2-2, with 7 bases lining up with TRBD1. This CDR3 comprises 17 residues. Germline assignment: CDR1 SEHNR and CDR2 FQNEAQ (reference sequence). J gave up 0 bases and V 3 bases, and 7 bases lay outside the gene matches. The CDR3: CASSFPGDRPNTGELFF. CDR3 bases: TGTGCCAGCAGCTTCCCTGGGGACAGACCGAACACCGGGGAGCTGTTTTTT.

This clonotype was counted many times. This chain links TRBV4-3 with TRBJ2-5; D perhaps matches TRBD2 (5 bases). Germline V gene lookup returns CDR1 LGHNA and CDR2 YSLEER. Trimming took 3 bases from V and 4 from J, leaving 12 bases between them. The CDR3 is 14 residues long. The CDR3 here is CASSHSSALETQYF. In DNA form, the CDR3 reads TGCGCCAGCAGCCACAGTAGCGCCCTAGAGACCCAGTACTTC.

In its sample, this clonotype was seen many times. The chain uses TRBV7-9 and TRBJ2-7; the match to TRBD1 covers 11 bases. This CDR3 spans 14 amino acids. Germline lookup yields CDR1 SEHNR and CDR2 FQNEAQ (reference sequence). The trim removed 5 bases at V and 3 bases at J, leaving 3 bases unmatched. The CDR3 nucleotides read TGTGCCAGCAGCCGCGGGACAGGGGGCTACGAGCAGTACTTC. It encodes CASSRGTGGYEQYF.

This clonotype was detected many times. The rearrangement uses TRBV28 and TRBJ2-7, with 8 bases that match TRBD2. In germline, CDR1 is MDHEN, CDR2 SYDVKM. The J segment lost 0 bases and the V segment lost 4 bases, leaving 8 bases of the junction unmatched. The CDR3 is made up of 16 amino acids. The CDR3 reads CASSYSGLAGSYEQYF. CDR3 DNA sequence: TGTGCCAGCAGTTATAGTGGGCTAGCGGGCTCCTACGAGCAGTACTTC.

This clonotype was observed at least ten times. This chain uses TRBV14 with TRBJ2-2; TRBD1 agrees at 7 bases. V lost 3 bases to trimming and J lost 5 bases; unmatched junction nucleotides: 3. Germline V gives CDR1 SGHDN, CDR2 FVKESK. CDR3 size: 14 residues. The CDR3 DNA sequence: TGTGCCAGCAGCCACTTACAGGGGACCGGGGAGCTGTTTTTT. This sequence encodes CASSHLQGTGELFF.

Comments on this clonotype: Possible read error: a much larger clone is one base away. This sequence joins TRBV7-2 and TRBJ2-7; D not certain. This CDR3 is 14 amino acids long. Germline V gives CDR1 SGHTA, CDR2 FQGNSA. Trimming removed 7 bases from V and 3 bases from J, with 16 bases in between. CDR3 sequence: CASNHEEFLYEQYF. CDR3 in DNA: TGTGCCAGCAACCACGAGGAGTTCCTCTACGAGCAGTACTTC.

The V gene is TRBV2, the J gene TRBJ2-1, with TRBD2 matching over 13 bases. The trim removed 10 bases at V and 7 bases at J, leaving 16 bases unmatched. This CDR3 spans 17 amino acids. Looked up from germline, CDR1 is SNHLY and CDR2 is FYNNEI. The chain's CDR3 is CAICLAGLAGSQNEQFF. The CDR3 nucleotides read TGTGCCATCTGTTTAGCGGGACTAGCGGGATCTCAGAATGAGCAGTTCTTC.

This clonotype was seen at least ten times. The rearrangement uses TRBV7-2 and TRBJ1-5, with 7 bases aligning to TRBD1. Germline trimming cut 1 base from V and 3 bases from J; bases unmatched to any gene: 3. This CDR3 region has 15 residues. Germline CDR1 is SGHTA and CDR2 is FQGNSA. The CDR3 nucleotides are TGTGCCAGCAGCTTAGGACAGGGTCACAATCAGCCCCAGCATTTT. Its translation: CASSLGQGHNQPQHF.

This clonotype was found many times. The V call is TRBV6-2 or TRBV6-3, the J call TRBJ2-7; possibly TRBD1 for D (6 bases). Germline V gene sequence: CDR1 MNHEY, CDR2 SVGEGT. CDR3 size: 13 residues. The V gene lost 7 bases and the J gene lost 1 base, with 11 bases spanning the gap. The CDR3 region has the DNA TGTGCCAGCAACCGCAGGGGATCCTACGAGCAGTACTTC. Encoded protein: CASNRRGSYEQYF.

Many counts were recorded for this clonotype. The gene calls are TRBV12-3 or TRBV12-4 and TRBJ2-1, with TRBD2 identical over 11 bases. The CDR3 covers 16 residues. The junction had 6 bases not matched to a gene; V was cut back by 5 bases and J by 3 bases. The CDR3 coding sequence is TGTGCCAGCAGTCCCGGACTAGCGGGCCTCTACAATGAGCAGTTCTTC. Residues: CASSPGLAGLYNEQFF.

This clonotype has a count of ten or more. The gene calls are TRBV7-2 and TRBJ2-1; TRBD2 agrees at 10 bases. Germline trimming cut 4 bases from V and 3 bases from J; bases unmatched to any gene: 6. The CDR3 spans 16 residues. The germline V gene encodes CDR1 SGHTA and CDR2 FQGNSA. CDR3 sequence reads: CASSSSGTSVYNEQFF. In DNA, the CDR3 is TGTGCCAGCAGCTCCTCCGGGACTAGCGTCTACAATGAGCAGTTCTTC. Combining the CDR3 with reference TRBV7-2 and TRBJ2-1 gives the whole variable domain GAGVSQSPSNKVTEKGKDVELRCDPISGHTALYWYRQSLGQGLEFLIYFQGNSAPDKSGLPSDRFSAERTGGSVSTLTIQRTQQEDSAVYLCASSSSGTSVYNEQFFGPGTRLTVL.

This clonotype was seen many times. In DNA form, the CDR3 reads TGTGCCAGCAGCATGGGACAGAACAATCAGCCCCAGCATTTT. This codes for CASSMGQNNQPQHF. V usage is TRBV7-9 and J usage is TRBJ1-5; 7 bases match TRBD1. Germline CDR1 SEHNR, CDR2 FQNEAQ (reference sequence). The CDR3 is 14 residues long. V dropped 5 bases and J dropped 3; count of bases not matched to a gene: 4.

This clonotype was detected many times. The V and J genes are TRBV6-2 or TRBV6-3 and TRBJ2-1, with TRBD2 matching 10 bases. Germline V gives CDR1 MNHEY, CDR2 SVGEGT. Losses at the gene ends were 5 bases for V and 2 bases for J; bases not matched to a gene: 3. The CDR3 is 15 amino acids. The CDR3 DNA sequence: TGTGCCAGCAGTCCGGGACTAGCGACCTACAATGAGCAGTTCTTC. Its translation: CASSPGLATYNEQFF.

The V and J genes are TRBV23-1 and TRBJ2-1; unclear D gene. TRBV23-1 is marked as an open reading frame, function uncertain. This CDR3 contains 13 residues. Deletions cut 2 bases from V and 4 bases from J, with 6 bases between. CDR3 nucleotide sequence: TGCGCCAGCAGTCAAAAGAGGTACAATGAGCAGTTCTTC. It yields the protein CASSQKRYNEQFF.

This clonotype showed up many times. The chain has TRBV29-1 and TRBJ2-6; unclear D gene. Germline CDR1 reads SQVTM; CDR2 reads ANQGSEA. The CDR3 runs 13 residues. V lost 4 bases and J lost 4, with 8 bases in between. CDR3: CSVGVVGANVLTF. CDR3 sequence (DNA): TGCAGCGTTGGGGTCGTCGGGGCCAACGTCCTGACTTTC.

This clonotype was counted between two and nine times. This chain uses TRBV30 with TRBJ2-1, with D maybe TRBD1 (6 bases). This CDR3 region has 14 residues. Trimming took off 5 bases at V and 2 bases at J, with 13 bases between the two ends. In germline, CDR1 is GTSNPN, CDR2 SVGIG (reference sequence). Here the CDR3 reads CAWETDRPYNEQFF. The CDR3, as DNA: TGTGCCTGGGAAACTGACAGGCCCTACAATGAGCAGTTCTTC.

V gene TRBV7-9 combines with J gene TRBJ2-1; 7 bases align to TRBD1. V shed 6 bases and J 0 bases; nucleotides not matched to a gene: 5. Germline assignment: CDR1 SEHNR and CDR2 FQNEAQ (reference sequence). The CDR3 is made up of 15 amino acids. CDR3 sequence reads: CASRATGLSYNEQFF. Here the CDR3 DNA reads TGTGCCAGCAGAGCGACAGGGCTCTCCTACAATGAGCAGTTCTTC.

This clonotype was counted ten times or more. The J gene is TRBJ2-7, the V gene TRBV11-2; D uncertain. V shed 3 bases and J shed 2 bases, with 11 bases lying between them. The CDR3 extends over 14 amino acids. Germline CDR1 SGHAT, CDR2 FQNNGV. DNA of the CDR3: TGTGCCAGCAGCTTCGATCTCCTGACCTACGAGCAGTACTTC. Translated: CASSFDLLTYEQYF.

This clonotype has a count of ten or more. This chain uses TRBV6-5 with TRBJ2-3, with D possibly being TRBD1 or TRBD2 (5 bases each). Trimming stripped 2 bases from V and 2 bases from J, with 17 bases between. Germline V gene lookup returns CDR1 MNHEY and CDR2 SVGAGI. This CDR3 has 17 residues. In nucleotides, the CDR3 is TGTGCCAGCAGTTACGGGACGGACGGGACCGACACAGATACGCAGTATTTT. This encodes CASSYGTDGTDTDTQYF.

J is TRBJ1-6 and V is TRBV12-3 or TRBV12-4; D not resolved. Trimming cost V 7 bases and J 7 bases, with 14 bases left between them. The CDR3 is 14 residues long. The CDR3 sequence: CASNMGGPNSPLHF. CDR3 sequence (DNA): TGTGCCAGCAATATGGGAGGTCCAAATTCACCCCTCCACTTT.

As regards this clonotype: A single base separates this from a much larger clone, so it may be a read error. This chain connects TRBV30 to TRBJ2-3; no definite D call. The CDR3 covers 14 residues. V was pared by 0 bases and J by 6 bases, with 13 bases between. The germline gives CDR1 GTSNPN, CDR2 SVGIG (reference sequence). The CDR3 region is CAWSVGRRQDTQYF. In DNA form, the CDR3 reads TGTGCCTGGAGTGTAGGCAGGCGGCAGGATACGCAGTATTTT.